Shown below are 16 T cell receptor beta chains from a single sample sequenced in a study of cytomegalovirus exposure and HLA in healthy donors. The PCR contained 60 Vbeta and 13 Jbeta primers. Profiled with immunoSEQ multiplex PCR; TCRdb holds only in-frame clones, not every one. The sample records about 130,000 clones, approximately 85% being singletons. Sequenced: PBMCs. The receptor set was obtained from a boy aged 5-17 years in good health and CMV-seronegative.

The CDR3 DNA reads as TGTGCCAGTAGTTCACGGGGTGGGAGCACTGAAGCTTTCTTT. The encoded protein is CASSSRGGSTEAFF. The rearrangement uses TRBV19 and TRBJ1-1; D gene uncertain. Per the germline V gene, CDR1 is LNHDA and CDR2 is SQIVND (reference sequence). V lost 5 bases and J 4 bases, leaving 14 bases between the germline ends. The CDR3 has 14 residues. Complete variable domain (other parts from reference TRBV19 and TRBJ1-1): DGGITQSPKYLFRKEGQNVTLSCEQNLNHDAMYWYRQDPGQGLRLIYYSQIVNDFQKGDIAEGYSVSREKKESFPLTVTSAQKNPTAFYLCASSSRGGSTEAFFGQGTRLTVV.

The chain combines TRBV11-2 with TRBJ2-1; 11 positions agree with TRBD2. CDR3 length equals 16 residues. Germline V gene sequence: CDR1 SGHAT, CDR2 FQNNGV. Unmatched junction bases numbered 8, after V lost 5 bases and J lost 5 bases. CDR3 in DNA: TGTGCCAGCAGCGTTAGCGGGAGGGCCCTCGACAATGAGCAGTTCTTC. Its translation is CASSVSGRALDNEQFF.

The chain couples TRBV7-2 to TRBJ1-1; 11 bases line up with TRBD1. The V gene end was trimmed by 5 bases and the J gene end by 6 bases; junction bases not matched to a gene: 14. Germline V CDR1 and CDR2: SGHTA, FQGNSA. CDR3 length equals 17 residues. In DNA, the CDR3 is TGTGCCAGCAGCCACCCCAGCCGGGACAGGGGGATTCCTGAAGCTTTCTTT. It codes for CASSHPSRDRGIPEAFF.

This clone occurred once. The chain carries TRBV7-3 and TRBJ2-7, with D unclear. The germline CDR1 and CDR2 sequences are SGHTA and FQGTGA. The V and J ends lost 6 bases and 5 bases respectively, with 11 bases between them. The CDR3 spans 12 residues. DNA for the CDR3: TGTGCCAGCAGTCCTAGACGTCACGAGCAGTACTTC. Protein product: CASSPRRHEQYF.

The rearrangement joins TRBV10-3 to TRBJ1-2; tentative D call: TRBD1 (6 bases). CDR1 ENHRY and CDR2 SYGVKD come from the germline V gene. Trimming left V 5 bases short and J 12 bases short, with 16 bases between. The CDR3 has 12 residues. As DNA, the CDR3 is TGTGCCATCAGTACCCGGACGACAGGCCACACCTTC. This sequence encodes CAISTRTTGHTF.

The J gene is TRBJ2-7, the V gene TRBV14; 9 positions agree with TRBD1. The length of the CDR3 is 15 residues. Germline CDR1 is SGHDN and CDR2 is FVKESK. Trimming cost V 0 bases and J 3 bases; bases outside gene matches: 3. CDR3: CASSQDRDRVYEQYF. CDR3 DNA: TGTGCCAGCAGCCAAGACCGGGACAGGGTCTACGAGCAGTACTTC.

The chain links TRBV7-8 to TRBJ1-1; D is ambiguous. Trimming removed 1 base at V and 0 bases at J, with 12 bases between. Looked up from germline, CDR1 is SGHVS and CDR2 is FQNEAQ. CDR3 size: 16 residues. The CDR3 loop is CASSLGLRSMNTEAFF. DNA of the CDR3: TGTGCCAGCAGCTTAGGATTGAGGAGCATGAACACTGAAGCTTTCTTT.

CDR3 bases: TGTGCCAGCCGGGACTACAATGAGCAGTTCTTC. Its protein is CASRDYNEQFF. This chain uses TRBV27 with TRBJ2-1; D may be TRBD2 (5 bases). CDR3 length: 11 amino acids. Germline values: CDR1 MNHEY, CDR2 SMNVEV (reference sequence). V was clipped by 8 bases and J by 3 bases, with 5 bases between them.

CDR3 sequence (DNA): TGTGCCAGCAGTGAAGCATCAGGGGAGCAGTACTTC. The encoded protein is CASSEASGEQYF. This rearrangement joins TRBV6-1 to TRBJ2-7, with TRBD1 as a possible D gene (5 bases). The V and J ends lost 0 bases and 7 bases respectively, with 7 bases between them. The CDR3 sequence is 12 residues long. Germline V gives CDR1 MNHNS, CDR2 SASEGT.

The chain links TRBV29-1 to TRBJ2-7, with D possibly matching TRBD1 (5 bases). The CDR3 spans 14 residues. Trimming removed 3 bases from V and 3 bases from J, with 15 bases in between. Germline assignment: CDR1 SQVTM and CDR2 ANQGSEA. As DNA, the CDR3 is TGCAGCGTTGATAGTCCCCAGGGCGGCTACGAGCAGTACTTC. Translated, it gives CSVDSPQGGYEQYF.

V gene TRBV11-1 combines with J gene TRBJ2-7; D possibly corresponds to TRBD2 (6 bases). Germline CDR1 SGHAT, CDR2 FQDESV (reference sequence). The CDR3 runs to 14 residues. The germline V and J ends were trimmed by 7 bases and 3 bases, with 16 bases remaining between them. CDR3: CASTWTRGNYEQYF. The CDR3 DNA reads as TGTGCCAGCACCTGGACCCGGGGGAACTACGAGCAGTACTTC.

This chain uses TRBV30 with TRBJ1-5; D unclear. The CDR3 runs 13 residues. Trimming shortened V by 4 bases and J by 0 bases, and 7 bases separated the two germline ends. CDR1 is GTSNPN, CDR2 SVGIG, per germline (reference sequence). The DNA of the CDR3 is TGTGCCTGGAATGAGGATAGCAATCAGCCCCAGCATTTT. Amino acid sequence: CAWNEDSNQPQHF.

This chain connects TRBV6-5 to TRBJ2-1, with D perhaps matching TRBD1 (6 bases). Germline CDR1 reads MNHEY; CDR2 reads SVGAGI. V lost 6 bases, J lost 5 bases, and 17 bases lay in between. The CDR3 has 15 amino acids. The CDR3 sequence: CASRLDRTANNEQFF. The CDR3 nucleotides are TGTGCCAGCAGGCTAGATAGGACAGCTAACAATGAGCAGTTCTTC.

This chain links TRBV6-5 with TRBJ2-1, with 10 bases identical to TRBD2. The CDR3 extends over 15 amino acids. Losses at the gene ends were 2 bases for V and 7 bases for J; bases not matched to a gene: 5. Per the germline V gene, CDR1 is MNHEY and CDR2 is SVGAGI. This CDR3 reads CASSYPGLARNEQFF. Written as DNA, the CDR3 is TGTGCCAGCAGTTACCCGGGACTAGCGAGAAATGAGCAGTTCTTC.

This clone was picked up a small number of times. This chain joins TRBV4-3 and TRBJ2-1, with a tentative D call TRBD1 (5 bases). This CDR3 spans 14 amino acids. V was shortened by 2 bases and J by 5 bases, with 10 bases between the two germline ends. Germline loops: CDR1 LGHNA, CDR2 YSLEER. CDR3: CASSQRLGDNEQFF. The DNA for the CDR3 is TGCGCCAGCAGCCAACGGCTAGGGGACAATGAGCAGTTCTTC.

As concerns this clone: At one of its ends the junction is not consistent with the germline gene, which may arise from a read error. The chain links TRBV15 to TRBJ2-6, with D perhaps matching TRBD1 (7 bases). The CDR3 contains 19 residues. The germline V gene encodes CDR1 LNHNV and CDR2 YYDKDF (reference sequence). The CDR3 reads CATSRDRISRGQGVNVLTF. For the CDR3, the DNA is TGTGCCACCAGCAGAGATCGTATCTCTCGGGGGCAGGGGGTCAACGTCCTGACTTTC.